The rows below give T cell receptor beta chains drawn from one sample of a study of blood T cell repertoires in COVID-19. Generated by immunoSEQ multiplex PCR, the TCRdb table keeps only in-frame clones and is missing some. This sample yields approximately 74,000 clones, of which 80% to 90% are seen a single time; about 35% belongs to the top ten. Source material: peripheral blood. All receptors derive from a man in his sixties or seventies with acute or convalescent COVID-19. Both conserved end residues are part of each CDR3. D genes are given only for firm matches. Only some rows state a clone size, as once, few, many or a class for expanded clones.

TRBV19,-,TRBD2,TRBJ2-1,TGTGCCAGTAGTATCAAAGTAGGAGCGGGAGTCGCCAATGAGCAGTTCTTC,CASSIKVGAGVANEQFF
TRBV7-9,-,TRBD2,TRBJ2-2,TGTGCCAGCAGCAATACCGGGACTAGAACCCCCGGGGAGCTGTTTTTT,CASSNTGTRTPGELFF
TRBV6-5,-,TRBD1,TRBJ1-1,TGTGCCAGCAGACAACAGGGGGCTGGGAACACTGAAGCTTTCTTT,CASRQQGAGNTEAFF
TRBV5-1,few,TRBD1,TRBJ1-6,TGCGCCAGCAGCCCGACAGGGTTTGATAATTCACCCCTCCACTTT,CASSPTGFDNSPLHF
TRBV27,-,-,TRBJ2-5,TGTGCCAGCAGTTTCCATCGGGGGGCCCAAGAGACCCAGTACTTC,CASSFHRGAQETQYF
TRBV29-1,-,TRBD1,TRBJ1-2,TGCAGCGTTGGAGTCGGCTCCAGGGGGAACGGCTACACCTTC,CSVGVGSRGNGYTF
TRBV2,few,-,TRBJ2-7,TGTGCCAGCAGTGAAGGGCAGATGCCGTCCTACGAGCAGTACTTC,CASSEGQMPSYEQYF
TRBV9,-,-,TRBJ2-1,TGTGCCAGCAGCGTAGCTACGACAGCAGGTTACAATGAGCAGTTCTTC,CASSVATTAGYNEQFF
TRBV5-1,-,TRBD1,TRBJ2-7,TGCGCCAGCAGCTTGTCGGGACAGGGTAACGAGCAGTACTTC,CASSLSGQGNEQYF
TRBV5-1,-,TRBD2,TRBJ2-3,TGCGCCAGCAGCTTGGAACGGGGGGGCACAGATACGCAGTATTTT,CASSLERGGTDTQYF
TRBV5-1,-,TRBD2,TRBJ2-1,TGCGCCAGCATCCCACACGGGTCTAGCGGGAACAATGAGCAGTTCTTC,CASIPHGSSGNNEQFF
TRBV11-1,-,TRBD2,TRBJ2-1,TGTGCCAGCAGCAAGGGACTAGCGGGAATTCTTGAGCAGTTCTTC,CASSKGLAGILEQFF
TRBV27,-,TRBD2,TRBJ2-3,TGTGCCAGCAGACCCGGGACTAGCGTACAAACAGATACGCAGTATTTT,CASRPGTSVQTDTQYF
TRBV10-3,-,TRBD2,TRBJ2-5,TGTGCCACACTAGCGGTTGGGGGAGAGACCCAGTACTTC,CATLAVGGETQYF
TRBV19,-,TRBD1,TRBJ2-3,TGTGCCAGTAGCCGGATCGTGACAGGGATCACAGATACGCAGTATTTT,CASSRIVTGITDTQYF
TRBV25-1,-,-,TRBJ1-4,TGTGCCAGCAGTGAACAGGGTTCTAATGACCAACTGGTTTTT,CASSEQGSNDQLVF
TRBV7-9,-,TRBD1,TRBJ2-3,TGTGCCAGCAGCCGGGGACAGGGGGTAGCGGGATCCACAGATACGCAGTATTTT,CASSRGQGVAGSTDTQYF
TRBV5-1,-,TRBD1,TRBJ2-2,TGCGCCAGCAGCGTGGGACAGGGGAACACCGGGGAGCTGTTTTTT,CASSVGQGNTGELFF
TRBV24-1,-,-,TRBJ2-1,TGTGCCACCAGTGAGTCTAGAACGTACAATGAGCAGTTCTTC,CATSESRTYNEQFF
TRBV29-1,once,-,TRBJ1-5,TGCAGCGTGAGCGGGGCCTACAATCAGCCCCAGCATTTT,CSVSGAYNQPQHF
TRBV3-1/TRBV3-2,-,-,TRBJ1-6,TGTGCCAGCAGCCAATATCCCGGACAGAGCTCCTATAATTCACCCCTCCACTTT,CASSQYPGQSSYNSPLHF
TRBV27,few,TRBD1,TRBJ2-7,TGTGCCAGCAGTGTCCCGGGACAGGGTTCCTACGAGCAGTACTTC,CASSVPGQGSYEQYF
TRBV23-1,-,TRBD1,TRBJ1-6,TGCGCCAGCAGTCAATCCCCCACCGGGACAGGGGCTTCACCCCTCCACTTT,CASSQSPTGTGASPLHF
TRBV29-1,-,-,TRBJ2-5,TGCAGCGTTGACTCTTCTGTGGAGACCCAGTACTTC,CSVDSSVETQYF
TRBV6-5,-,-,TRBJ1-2,TGTGCCAGCAGCCCACCGGACAGCCTCTATGGCTACACCTTC,CASSPPDSLYGYTF
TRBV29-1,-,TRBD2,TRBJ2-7,TGCAGCGTCGGAGGGGCGGGAGGGCCCTACGAGCAGTACTTC,CSVGGAGGPYEQYF
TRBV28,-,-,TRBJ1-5,TGTGCCAGCAGCCGGCGGCAGGGTAGCAATCAGCCCCAGCATTTT,CASSRRQGSNQPQHF
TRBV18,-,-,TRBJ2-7,TGTGCCAGCTCACCACCGGGAGCGAGCTCCTACGAGCAGTACTTC,CASSPPGASSYEQYF
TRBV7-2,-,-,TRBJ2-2,TGTGCCAGCACGCCAGGCTGGGTGAACACCGGGGAGCTGTTTTTT,CASTPGWVNTGELFF
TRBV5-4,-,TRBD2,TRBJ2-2,TGTGCCAGCAGCGGGGGACTACAGAACACCGGGGAGCTGTTTTTT,CASSGGLQNTGELFF
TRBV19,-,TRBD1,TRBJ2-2,TGTGCCAGTAGTATAGGATTGGCGACAGGGGGATCTAACACCGGGGAGCTGTTTTTT,CASSIGLATGGSNTGELFF
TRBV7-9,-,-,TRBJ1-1,TGTGCCAGCAGCATTCCCACGGGGGACACTGAAGCTTTCTTT,CASSIPTGDTEAFF
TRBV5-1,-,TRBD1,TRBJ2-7,TGCGCCAGCAGCCAGGACAGGGCGGGGGAGCAGTACTTC,CASSQDRAGEQYF
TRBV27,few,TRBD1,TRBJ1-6,TGTGCCAGCAGTTCCCCGGGACAGGAGGGATTCGATTCACCCCTCCACTTT,CASSSPGQEGFDSPLHF
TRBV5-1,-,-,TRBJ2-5,TGCGCCAGCAGCTGGGGTCCTAGCGACCAAGAGACCCAGTACTTC,CASSWGPSDQETQYF
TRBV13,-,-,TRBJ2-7,TGTGCCAGCAGCTTTGAGGGGGCCTACGAGCAGTACTTC,CASSFEGAYEQYF
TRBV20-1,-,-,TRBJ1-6,TGCAGTGCTAGTGGAAACAGGGATGCGTCACCCCTCCACTTT,CSASGNRDASPLHF
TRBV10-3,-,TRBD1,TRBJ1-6,TGTGCCATCAGTGAGAGGGGACAGCAGAATTCACCCCTCCACTTT,CAISERGQQNSPLHF
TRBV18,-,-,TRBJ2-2,TGTGCCAGCTCACCACCAGGAGATAAGACCGGGGAGCTGTTTTTT,CASSPPGDKTGELFF
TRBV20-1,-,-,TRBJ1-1,TGCAGTGCTAAGGACACCATTGAAGCTTTCTTT,CSAKDTIEAFF
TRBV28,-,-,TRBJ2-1,TGTGCCAGCAGGAAACTGGATGAGCAGTTCTTC,CASRKLDEQFF
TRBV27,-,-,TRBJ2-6,TGTGCCAGCAGTGGGGGAGGGGGACTCTTTAGTCGTGGGGCCAACGTCCTGACTTTC,CASSGGGGLFSRGANVLTF
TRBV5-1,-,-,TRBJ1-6,TGCGCCAGCAGCTTGCTTGGGAGGTCGGATTCACCCCTCCACTTT,CASSLLGRSDSPLHF
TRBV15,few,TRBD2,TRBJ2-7,TGTGCCACCAGCAGAGGGTTGGCGGGGGCCTACGAGCAGTACTTC,CATSRGLAGAYEQYF
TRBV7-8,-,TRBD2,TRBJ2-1,TGTGCCAGCAGCTTCTTATTAGCGGGAGCACACAATGAGCAGTTCTTC,CASSFLLAGAHNEQFF
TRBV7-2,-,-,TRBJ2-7,TGTGCCAGCAGCCCCCTCTACGAGCAGTACTTC,CASSPLYEQYF
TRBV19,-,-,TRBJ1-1,TGTGCCAGTAGATTCAAAACGGACACTGAAGCTTTCTTT,CASRFKTDTEAFF
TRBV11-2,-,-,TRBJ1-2,TGTGCCAGCAGCCCAGCCGGGGGGAGCTTCTACACCTTC,CASSPAGGSFYTF
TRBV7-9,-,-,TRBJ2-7,TGTGCCAGCAGCCCCAAGGGGCCCTACGAGCAGTACTTC,CASSPKGPYEQYF
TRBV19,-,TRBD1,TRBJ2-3,TGTGCCAGTAGTGGGGGACAGGTCAGGCTGGATACGCAGTATTTT,CASSGGQVRLDTQYF
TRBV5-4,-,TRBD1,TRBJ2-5,TGTGCCAGCAGTTCCGGGACAGCCCAAGAGACCCAGTACTTC,CASSSGTAQETQYF
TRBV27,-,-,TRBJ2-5,TGTGCCAGCAGTTCCCAATTCCCAGCGGGCAAGGAGACCCAGTACTTC,CASSSQFPAGKETQYF
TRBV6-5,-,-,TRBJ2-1,TGTGCCAGCAGTCGCAGTCACGAGCAGTTCTTC,CASSRSHEQFF
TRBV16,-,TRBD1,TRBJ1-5,TGTGCCAGCAGCCAATTGGGACAGGGGACTCAGCCCCAGCATTTT,CASSQLGQGTQPQHF
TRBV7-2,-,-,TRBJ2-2,TGTGCCAGCAGCTTTAAAGGGAGTGGAATTGCCGGGGAGCTGTTTTTT,CASSFKGSGIAGELFF